Presented here are 17 T cell receptor beta chains from one specimen sequenced in a study of human T cells and chemical hapten exposure. Each CDR3 protein gets one entry after TCRdb re-called the RACE reads with MiXCR. Seen here are approximately 40,000 distinct CDR3 sequences, over 3% observed once, and the top ten hold approximately 7.1%. Time point meaning: patch test 2, 6 weeks after DPC sensitization. Stated treatment: therapeutic diphenylcyclopropenone sensitization with weekly scalp DPC. This specimen consisted of whole blood, obtained in connection with sensitization to the hapten diphenylcyclopropenone (DPC). These receptor sequences come from a middle-aged man with alopecia areata. Some clones in this sample may be carry-over from other donors' samples.

This clonotype was picked up many times. The chain carries TRBV12-3 or TRBV12-4 and TRBJ2-1; D is undetermined. This CDR3 contains 13 residues. V gave up 3 bases and J gave up 7 bases, with 10 bases separating them. CDR3 bases: TGTGCCAGCAGTTTTAGTCTCTGGAATGAGCAGTTCTTC. This encodes CASSFSLWNEQFF.

This clonotype was detected ten times or more. The chain employs TRBV9 and TRBJ2-7; TRBD2 matches 16 bases. The CDR3 runs to 15 residues. Germline loops: CDR1 SGDLS, CDR2 YYNGEE. J was trimmed by 8 bases and V by 3 bases; bases with no gene match: 5. The CDR3 DNA is TGTGCCAGCAGCGCCGGGACTAGCGGGAGGGCCCAGCAGTACTTC. As protein: CASSAGTSGRAQQYF.

This clonotype was seen at least ten times. The J gene is TRBJ2-7, the V gene TRBV7-3, with D perhaps TRBD2 (6 bases). V gave up 2 bases and J gave up 7 bases, with 18 bases separating them. The CDR3 spans 15 residues. The germline CDR1 and CDR2 sequences are SGHTA and FQGTGA. The CDR3 spells CASSLHGGGVGEQYF. CDR3 coding DNA: TGTGCCAGCAGCTTACATGGGGGAGGTGTTGGGGAGCAGTACTTC.

The rearrangement links TRBV28 to TRBJ1-4, with 12 bases fitting TRBD1. V was pared by 6 bases and J by 6 bases, with 5 bases of the junction left unmatched. Germline CDR1 reads MDHEN; CDR2 reads SYDVKM. CDR3 length equals 15 residues. The CDR3 here is CASSPGTGGDEKLFF. DNA for the CDR3: TGTGCCAGCAGCCCCGGGACAGGGGGCGATGAAAAACTGTTTTTT.

This clonotype showed up many times. CDR3 bases: TGTGCCAGCGGACACGAAGAGACCCAGTACTTC. Translated: CASGHEETQYF. The chain employs TRBV2 and TRBJ2-5; perhaps TRBD1 as D (5 bases). V was shortened by 8 bases and J by 3 bases, with 7 bases between the two germline ends. The germline gives CDR1 SNHLY, CDR2 FYNNEI. CDR3 length equals 11 residues.

This clonotype was counted ten times or more. CDR3 loop: CASKRETGKNTEAFF. DNA for the CDR3: TGCGCCAGCAAAAGGGAGACGGGGAAGAACACTGAAGCTTTCTTT. J is TRBJ1-1 and V is TRBV5-1, with D uncertain. V dropped 6 bases and J dropped 1 base, with 16 bases sitting between them. The CDR3 has 15 residues. Germline V lookup: CDR1 SGHRS, CDR2 YFSETQ. Complete variable domain (other parts from reference TRBV5-1 and TRBJ1-1): KAGVTQTPRYLIKTRGQQVTLSCSPISGHRSVSWYQQTPGQGLQFLFEYFSETQRNKGNFPGRFSGRQFSNSRSEMNVSTLELGDSALYLCASKRETGKNTEAFFGQGTRLTVV.

This clonotype was observed at least ten times. The chain recombines TRBV12-3 or TRBV12-4 with TRBJ2-5; possibly TRBD2 for D (6 bases). The CDR3 has 14 amino acids. Trimming took off 2 bases at V and 5 bases at J, with 12 bases between the two ends. This chain's CDR3 is CASSLSGVAETQYF. The CDR3 nucleotides are TGTGCCAGCAGTTTATCGGGAGTCGCTGAGACCCAGTACTTC.

There are many counts of this clonotype. The chain joins TRBV6-1 to TRBJ1-4; maybe TRBD1 (5 bases). Trimming pared 7 bases from V and 8 bases from J, leaving 14 bases between. CDR1 and CDR2 from the germline V gene are MNHNS and SASEGT. The CDR3 totals 13 residues. The CDR3 coding sequence is TGTGCCAGCAACGACAGATGGGGAGAAAAACTGTTTTTT. This translates into CASNDRWGEKLFF.

This clonotype was found many times. CDR3 sequence (DNA): TGCAGCGCCGTGGAGGCATTACATGGCTACACCTTC. As protein: CSAVEALHGYTF. This chain connects TRBV20-1 to TRBJ1-2; no firm D call. CDR1 is DFQATT, CDR2 SNEGSKA, per germline (reference sequence). The CDR3 totals 12 residues.

This clonotype was seen at least ten times. The chain joins TRBV9 to TRBJ2-1, with 9 bases that match TRBD2. The length of the CDR3 is 16 residues. Germline assignment: CDR1 SGDLS and CDR2 YYNGEE. The trim removed 0 bases at V and 9 bases at J, leaving 10 bases unmatched. The CDR3 sequence: CASSVEGGRGAIEQFF. The CDR3 DNA follows: TGTGCCAGCAGCGTAGAAGGCGGGAGGGGCGCGATTGAGCAGTTCTTC.

This clonotype was picked up many times. The chain employs TRBV12-3 or TRBV12-4 and TRBJ1-1; D remains unclear. The CDR3 has 11 amino acids. The ends were cut back, 7 bases at V and 3 bases at J, with 6 bases in the middle. The CDR3 coding sequence is TGTGCCAGCACCACGTACACTGAAGCTTTCTTT. Amino acids: CASTTYTEAFF.

This clonotype came up many times. This chain links TRBV12-3 or TRBV12-4 with TRBJ2-1; 7 nucleotides align to TRBD2. The CDR3 has 14 residues. The J segment lost 10 bases and the V segment lost 3 bases, leaving 9 bases of the junction unmatched. The CDR3 DNA sequence: TGTGCCAGCAGTTTCCCCGGACTAGGGACGGAGCAGTTCTTC. This sequence encodes CASSFPGLGTEQFF.

In its sample, this clonotype was seen many times. V and J are TRBV5-1 and TRBJ1-4; 7 bases are shared with TRBD1. The junction had 10 bases not matched to a gene; V was cut back by 3 bases and J by 8 bases. The V gene's germline CDR1 is SGHRS and CDR2 YFSETQ. The CDR3 spans 15 residues. CDR3 DNA sequence: TGCGCCAGCAGCTCCCAGGGGGGGCTCAGGGAAAAACTGTTTTTT. Encoded protein: CASSSQGGLREKLFF.

This clonotype was picked up many times. J is TRBJ1-1 and V is TRBV5-1; possible D gene TRBD1, 5 bases. V was pared by 4 bases and J by 0 bases, with 7 bases between. The CDR3 totals 13 residues. The germline V gene has CDR1 SGHRS and CDR2 YFSETQ. The CDR3 sequence: CASSDRMNTEAFF. In nucleotides, the CDR3 is TGCGCCAGCAGCGACAGAATGAACACTGAAGCTTTCTTT.

This clonotype was seen at least ten times. The V gene is TRBV20-1, the J gene TRBJ1-5; TRBD1 agrees at 11 bases. The junction had 10 bases not matched to a gene; V was cut back by 6 bases and J by 0 bases. The CDR3 is 17 amino acids. The V gene's germline CDR1 is DFQATT and CDR2 SNEGSKA (reference sequence). This CDR3 is CSATGQGALLSNQPQHF. DNA of the CDR3: TGCAGTGCAACCGGACAGGGGGCGCTTCTTAGCAATCAGCCCCAGCATTTT.

This clonotype has only a few counts. V and J are TRBV6-1 and TRBJ2-6; D call uncertain. The CDR3 contains 14 residues. The germline V and J ends were trimmed by 4 bases and 4 bases, with 8 bases remaining between them. Germline V gives CDR1 MNHNS, CDR2 SASEGT. The CDR3 DNA is TGTGCCAGCAGTGCTTTAACCGGGGCCAACGTCCTGACTTTC. As protein: CASSALTGANVLTF.

This clonotype was seen many times. This chain joins TRBV12-3 or TRBV12-4 and TRBJ1-6; D might be TRBD1 (6 bases). CDR3 length equals 14 residues. V was trimmed by 5 bases and J by 6 bases, leaving 11 bases between them. Here the CDR3 DNA reads TGTGCCAGCAGTCCTCGGACAGCTAATTCACCCCTCCACTTT. Residues: CASSPRTANSPLHF.